One and the same sample provided the 8 T cell receptor beta chains below, sequenced in a study of shared clonotypes between healthy human individuals. Using immunoSEQ multiplex PCR, the repertoire was profiled, and TCRdb retains in-frame clones only, with some absent. The table shows more than 1.2 million clones, with approximately 98.5% occurring only once. Sequencing was performed on naive CD4+ T cells sorted from blood. Subset here: CD45RA+ positively selected. These receptors were collected from a man between 25 and 39 years old in good health.

This chain uses TRBV28 with TRBJ2-7; the D gene is possibly TRBD2 (5 bases). Trimming removed 7 bases at V and 8 bases at J, with 12 bases between. This CDR3 is 11 amino acids long. CDR1 and CDR2 from the germline V gene are MDHEN and SYDVKM. CDR3 in DNA: TGTGCCAGCAAGGACTCTAGCAAGCAGTACTTC. This translates into CASKDSSKQYF.

This chain connects TRBV29-1 to TRBJ2-7; 9 nucleotides align to TRBD1. V gave up 0 bases and J gave up 3 bases; unmatched junction bases: 21. CDR1 and CDR2 from the germline V gene are SQVTM and ANQGSEA. CDR3 length: 20 amino acids. The chain's CDR3 is CSVEELTMNPDRGKSYEQYF. The CDR3 DNA follows: TGCAGCGTTGAAGAGCTGACGATGAACCCGGACAGGGGAAAAAGCTACGAGCAGTACTTC.

J is TRBJ1-2 and V is TRBV7-3; 7 nucleotides match TRBD1. Germline CDR1 is SGHTA and CDR2 is FQGTGA. The CDR3 is made up of 14 amino acids. With 1 base clipped from V and 8 bases from J, the junction kept 7 bases outside the gene matches. The CDR3 nucleotides are TGTGCCAGCAGCTTAAACGGACAGGTTGGGGGCTACACCTTC. This gives the protein CASSLNGQVGGYTF.

The chain links TRBV7-3 to TRBJ2-3, with D unclear. There are 13 residues in the CDR3. V lost 2 bases to trimming and J lost 2 bases, with 5 bases between them. Per the germline V gene, CDR1 is SGHTA and CDR2 is FQGTGA. This CDR3 is CASSLEATDTQYF. Written as DNA, the CDR3 is TGTGCCAGCAGCTTAGAGGCCACAGATACGCAGTATTTT.

The chain joins TRBV5-1 to TRBJ2-2; 10 bases agree with TRBD2. V lost 4 bases and J lost 7; bases outside the gene matches: 7. CDR3 length: 15 residues. CDR1 is SGHRS, CDR2 YFSETQ, per germline. The CDR3 DNA follows: TGCGCCAGCAGCCCGAGACTAGCGGGCAACGGGGAGCTGTTTTTT. The encoded protein is CASSPRLAGNGELFF.

This chain uses TRBV5-1 with TRBJ2-2, with 9 positions matching TRBD2. Per germline, CDR1 SGHRS and CDR2 YFSETQ. The CDR3 consists of 15 residues. V shed 5 bases, J shed 2 bases, and the junction held 4 bases outside the gene matches. For the CDR3, the DNA is TGCGCCAGCAGGGGGACTAGCCCTAACACCGGGGAGCTGTTTTTT. It is translated as CASRGTSPNTGELFF.

The chain is built from TRBV6-6 and TRBJ2-1, with 7 bases identical to TRBD1. The germline gives CDR1 MNHNY, CDR2 SVGAGI (reference sequence). V shed 6 bases, J shed 1 base, and the junction held 9 bases outside the gene matches. This CDR3 region has 16 residues. This CDR3 is CASSHMNRGSYNEQFF. CDR3 bases: TGTGCCAGCAGCCATATGAACAGGGGTTCCTACAATGAGCAGTTCTTC.

This chain joins TRBV6-4 and TRBJ2-7, with 14 nucleotides matching TRBD2. Germline CDR1 and CDR2: MRHNA and SNTAGT. J lost 6 bases, V lost 2 bases, and 12 bases had no gene match. The CDR3 covers 18 residues. CDR3 sequence: CASSDPGTSGSGLCEQYF. DNA of the CDR3: TGTGCCAGCAGTGACCCCGGGACTAGCGGGAGCGGTTTATGCGAGCAGTACTTC.